This T cell receptor beta chain was sequenced in a study of blood T cell repertoires in COVID-19 (TCRdb year 2020). The study in broad terms: Samples from collaborators originated in the United States, Italy and Spain and spanned both the acute and convalescent phases of COVID-19. The prospective study material was composed of cDNA or gDNA derived from T cells, B-cell-depleted T cells, or PBMCs. Deeply sampled blood TCRbeta repertoires from subjects exposed to, actively infected with, or recovered from COVID-19 were included in the dataset. The repertoires were made available in a free public database intended to serve as a resource for research on the immune response to SARS-CoV-2. Samples came from the ongoing ImmuneRACE study (first 160 participants) plus 1,254 subjects from 6 global collaborators. Nearly every sample came with metadata listing a de-identified subject ID, COVID-19 status, age in years and sex. Where available, HLA class I and class II types were obtained from metadata supplied by the sample provider rather than from assay-based typing.

Whole blood was collected in K2EDTA tubes by collaborating institutions according to the institutions' own protocols. For TCRbeta analysis, collaborators shipped samples in one of three forms: frozen whole blood, isolated PBMCs, or DNA extracted from either of those sample types. Broader findings and caveats from the paper: Clinical and demographic metadata were provided uncurated, with the amount varying by source and participant.

The immunoSEQ Assay, a bias-controlled multiplex PCR, was used to amplify TCRbeta CDR3 regions from genomic DNA. The paper's data handling went like this. Within the assay, amplification of reference gene primers was used to estimate how many nucleated cells each sample contained. Sequence reads were collapsed and filtered to measure the absolute abundance of every unique TCRbeta CDR3 rearrangement. For each sample, productive Simpson clonality was calculated by taking the square root of Simpson's diversity index across productive rearrangements. Sourced from immuneACCESS, this table was stored by TCRdb with only in-frame sequences that have V and J called. A share of the clones is absent; for the studies checked, an unresolved V gene accounts for under half, and the remainder has no known explanation. The DNA was the basis for D and trimming; V, J and clone size are from that table. The sample records about 75,000 clones, 88% of which are singletons. Roughly 45% of the sample lies in the top ten.

This clone appeared a single time. No antigen is known for it. No much larger clonotype is one base removed from it; base qualities were not supplied. Inclusive of the bounding cysteine and phenylalanine, the CDR3 is 13 residues long. Of all the DNA, just the CDR3 is kept, 39 bases in frame from base 1. V and J lose 5 bases and 0 bases, and a span of 6 bases separates them. From a lookup of the germline V gene (reference sequence), CDR1 and CDR2 are SSHAT and FNYEAQ. Sequenced: peripheral blood. This receptor was taken from a human donor in a cohort sampled during active COVID-19. The chain is made from TRBV7-7 and TRBJ2-3, and the D gene may be TRBD2, 5 bases matching. At the DNA level, the sequence is TGTGCCAGCAGCCCGGGGAGCACAGATACGCAGTATTTT. Translated, it gives CASSPGSTDTQYF.